This TCR beta chain stems from a study of human T cells and chemical hapten exposure. Overall study: Each patient's scalp received weekly diphenylcyclopropenone throughout the roughly 23-week study.

Specified time point: pre-sensitization, week 0. Indicated treatment: therapeutic diphenylcyclopropenone sensitization with weekly scalp DPC. CDR1 is LNHNV, CDR2 YYDKDF, per germline (reference sequence). V shed 1 base and J shed 6 bases, with 13 bases lying between them. The CDR3 covers 16 residues. Each CDR3 protein is one row after TCRdb ran MiXCR on the RACE reads. The sample shows under 400,000 distinct CDR3 sequences, more than 4.5% of them seen only once. The V and J genes are TRBV15 and TRBJ1-6; a possible D gene is TRBD1 (6 bases). The source was whole blood, collected in connection with sensitization to the hapten diphenylcyclopropenone (DPC). This TCR was sampled from a woman aged 45-59 years with alopecia areata. Some clones in this sample may be carry-over from other donors' samples. CDR3 nucleotide sequence: TGTGCCACCAGCAGAGGATGGACAGACCTTAATTCACCCCTCCACTTT. Translated, it gives CATSRGWTDLNSPLHF.